What follows are 15 T cell receptor beta chains derived from one specimen sequenced in a study of T cell changes during pregnancy in multiple sclerosis (dated by TCRdb to between 2019 and 2020). Library generation was performed with the immunoSEQ multiplex PCR assay. Imported from immuneACCESS, the table was reduced by TCRdb to in-frame sequences with V and J called. These copies leave out some clones; in studies compared against another copy, an unresolved V gene accounts for under half, and the cause of the remainder is not known. In this sample the table shows tens of thousands of clones, 75% to 95% of which occur a single time. The top ten clones comprise approximately 0.9% of the sample. The sample in question was peripheral blood, obtained before pregnancy. These receptors came from a female donor with multiple sclerosis, enrolled in a pregnancy study.

The rearrangement joins TRBV7-3 to TRBJ2-1; 7 nucleotides align to TRBD1. Trimming took 5 bases from V and 6 from J; bases not matched to a gene: 7. Germline V gene lookup returns CDR1 SGHTA and CDR2 FQGTGA. The CDR3 is made up of 14 amino acids. Written as DNA, the CDR3 is TGTGCCAGCAGCCCAGACAGGGTCCTCAATGAGCAGTTCTTC. Translating it yields CASSPDRVLNEQFF.

The rearrangement uses TRBV6-5 and TRBJ2-5; D may be TRBD1 (5 bases). Trimming took off 2 bases at V and 1 base at J, with 11 bases between the two ends. This CDR3 has 15 residues. Germline loops: CDR1 MNHEY, CDR2 SVGAGI. The CDR3 is CASSYEWQGQETQYF. CDR3 sequence (DNA): TGTGCCAGCAGTTACGAATGGCAGGGCCAAGAGACCCAGTACTTC.

The J gene is TRBJ2-5, the V gene TRBV9; maybe TRBD1 (5 bases). V was pared by 0 bases and J by 2 bases, with 8 bases between. Per germline, CDR1 SGDLS and CDR2 YYNGEE. The CDR3 is 14 amino acids. Written as DNA, the CDR3 is TGTGCCAGCAGCGTAGGGGCAGGGCAAGAGACCCAGTACTTC. Protein sequence: CASSVGAGQETQYF.

The chain carries TRBV18 and TRBJ2-2, with 12 bases fitting TRBD2. Trimming removed 5 bases from V and 6 bases from J; junction bases left unmatched: 7. The germline V gene encodes CDR1 KGHSH and CDR2 LQKENI. The CDR3 is 16 amino acids. CDR3 loop: CASSSLAGGRSGELFF. The CDR3 region has the DNA TGTGCCAGCTCATCCCTAGCGGGGGGGCGTTCCGGGGAGCTGTTTTTT.

V and J are TRBV18 and TRBJ2-2, with 8 nucleotides matching TRBD2. This CDR3 comprises 18 residues. V lost 0 bases, J lost 3 bases, and 9 bases stayed unmatched. The V gene's germline CDR1 is KGHSH and CDR2 LQKENI. The CDR3 DNA is TGTGCCAGCTCACCACCGCCGCCTAGCGGGTCGTACACCGGGGAGCTGTTTTTT. It translates to CASSPPPPSGSYTGELFF.

This clone appeared once. This chain connects TRBV29-1 to TRBJ1-2, with 12 bases identical to TRBD1. Per the germline V gene, CDR1 is SQVTM and CDR2 is ANQGSEA. The V and J ends lost 0 bases and 4 bases, in that order; junction bases with no gene match: 9. This CDR3 spans 17 amino acids. The CDR3 DNA reads as TGCAGCGTTGAAGATTGGGGACAGGGGGCGCGGGGCTATGGCTACACCTTC. Its translation is CSVEDWGQGARGYGYTF.

The chain employs TRBV5-4 and TRBJ1-3; TRBD1 aligns across 8 bases. The germline V gene encodes CDR1 SGHNT and CDR2 YYREEE (reference sequence). J was trimmed by 0 bases and V by 3 bases; bases with no gene match: 8. This CDR3 has 17 residues. The CDR3 loop reads CASSSLYTGGSGNTIYF. The CDR3 bases are TGTGCCAGCAGCTCCCTCTACACAGGGGGCTCTGGAAACACCATATATTTT.

This chain connects TRBV6-1 to TRBJ2-1, with 7 nucleotides matching TRBD1. Trimming removed 5 bases from V and 0 bases from J; junction bases left unmatched: 4. Germline V gene sequence: CDR1 MNHNS, CDR2 SASEGT. The CDR3 is 15 amino acids. CDR3: CASSRDSVSYNEQFF. The DNA for the CDR3 is TGTGCCAGCAGTCGGGACAGTGTCTCCTACAATGAGCAGTTCTTC.

V gene TRBV5-1 combines with J gene TRBJ1-1; 7 positions agree with TRBD1. Germline CDR1 is SGHRS and CDR2 is YFSETQ. The CDR3 runs to 14 residues. V shed 4 bases, J shed 2 bases, and the junction held 5 bases outside the gene matches. CDR3 sequence reads: CASSVGQRNTEAFF. CDR3 nucleotides: TGCGCCAGCAGCGTGGGACAGAGAAACACTGAAGCTTTCTTT.

The chain has TRBV29-1 and TRBJ2-7; D is perhaps TRBD2 (7 bases). The CDR3 is 14 amino acids. CDR1 and CDR2 (germline): SQVTM, ANQGSEA. V lost 3 bases, J lost 3 bases, and 15 bases lay in between. The CDR3 DNA sequence: TGCAGCGTTGAGGCCGGGGGGCCAGACTACGAGCAGTACTTC. Translation: CSVEAGGPDYEQYF.

This clone was picked up one time. CDR3: CAISGGGLAGGRETQYF. In DNA, the CDR3 is TGTGCCATCAGCGGTGGGGGACTAGCGGGGGGCAGGGAGACCCAGTACTTC. J is TRBJ2-5 and V is TRBV10-3; TRBD2 matches at 15 bases. From germline, CDR1 is ENHRY and CDR2 SYGVKD. This CDR3 region has 17 residues. With V trimmed by 6 bases and J by 5 bases, 10 bases remained unmatched.

The rearrangement links TRBV6-1 to TRBJ1-1, with 7 positions matching TRBD1. The V and J ends lost 6 bases and 5 bases, in that order; junction bases with no gene match: 6. The CDR3 spans 13 residues. CDR1 and CDR2 (germline): MNHNS, SASEGT. CDR3 protein: CASREQGRTEAFF. The CDR3 DNA follows: TGTGCCAGCAGGGAACAGGGGCGGACTGAAGCTTTCTTT.

The rearrangement uses TRBV7-9 and TRBJ1-5, with D possibly matching TRBD1 (5 bases). V shed 5 bases and J shed 2 bases, with 7 bases lying between them. The CDR3 is 13 residues long. CDR1 is SEHNR and CDR2 is FQNEAQ in the germline V gene (reference sequence). In DNA, the CDR3 is TGTGCCAGCAGCCAACAGGGCAATCAGCCCCAGCATTTT. It codes for CASSQQGNQPQHF.

The chain has TRBV18 and TRBJ2-1; possible D gene TRBD1, 6 bases. CDR3 length: 14 residues. Trimming removed 0 bases at V and 7 bases at J, with 10 bases between. Germline V CDR1 and CDR2: KGHSH, LQKENI. In DNA form, the CDR3 reads TGTGCCAGCTCACCACCGGACAGAGTAAATGAGCAGTTCTTC. Protein: CASSPPDRVNEQFF.

The chain couples TRBV6-5 to TRBJ2-1, with 8 bases identical to TRBD2. V trimming: 8 bases; J trimming: 9 bases; junction bases outside the gene matches: 9. Germline lookup yields CDR1 MNHEY and CDR2 SVGAGI. CDR3 length: 13 residues. CDR3: CASRTGGRGEQFF. CDR3 coding DNA: TGTGCCAGCCGAACGGGGGGGCGCGGTGAGCAGTTCTTC.